These T cell receptor beta chains were read from a single sample in a study of T cells in Graves' hyperthyroidism and ophthalmopathy. TCRdb re-derived calls from the multiplex PCR reads in MiXCR, one entry per CDR3 protein. The data contain about 560,000 distinct CDR3 sequences, over 15% of them singletons. The specimen was blood. The source of these receptors is a woman aged 18-29 years with Graves' hyperthyroidism. Both conserved end residues are part of each CDR3. D genes are given only for firm matches. Only part of the rows carry a size: once, few, many, or a class if the clone is expanded.

>TRBJ1-1|NA|NA|TRBV24-1
TGTGCCACCAGTGACGCTCGGGACTCGCACACTGAAGCTTTCTTT
CATSDARDSHTEAFF
>TRBJ1-4|few|NA|TRBV28
TGTGCCAGCATCGCCGATGGCGGGATAGGGCCCAACGCTGCAACTAATGAAAAACTGTTTTTT
CASIADGGIGPNAATNEKLFF
>TRBJ2-1|few|TRBD2|TRBV20-1
TGCAGTGCTCCTAGCGGGAAAGTCTACAATGAGCAGTTCTTC
CSAPSGKVYNEQFF
>TRBJ2-3|many|TRBD2|TRBV28
TGTGCCAGCAGTATAAGACTAGCGGTCACAGATACGCAGTATTTT
CASSIRLAVTDTQYF
>TRBJ1-1|NA|TRBD1|TRBV5-1
TGCGCCAGCAGACGCACGACAGGGGGGAACACTGAAGCTTTCTTT
CASRRTTGGNTEAFF
>TRBJ2-3|many|TRBD1|TRBV28
TGTGCCAGCAGTGTGGCGGTGGGCAGGGGGACAGATACGCAGTATTTT
CASSVAVGRGTDTQYF
>TRBJ2-3|few|NA|TRBV7-8
TGTGCCAGCAGCGGCGTGGGGTTAGATACGCAGTATTTT
CASSGVGLDTQYF
>TRBJ1-1|many|NA|TRBV6-2/TRBV6-3
TGTGCCAGCAGTTACGGGGGGCGCGGCACTGAAGCTTTCTTT
CASSYGGRGTEAFF
>TRBJ1-5|NA|NA|TRBV20-1
TGCAGTGCTAGAGCACCGGGTGGAGGCAATCAGCCCCAGCATTTT
CSARAPGGGNQPQHF
>TRBJ1-5|NA|NA|TRBV7-9
TGTGCCAGCAGCGTAGGGGTAGGGAATCAGCCCCAGCATTTT
CASSVGVGNQPQHF
>TRBJ2-1|NA|TRBD2|TRBV20-1
TGCAGTGCTAGAGATTTTAGCGGGAGTTACAATGAGCAGTTCTTC
CSARDFSGSYNEQFF
>TRBJ2-7|once|NA|TRBV29-1
TGCAGCGTTTGGGGGCCTGACGAGCAGTACTTC
CSVWGPDEQYF
>TRBJ1-2|few|NA|TRBV14
TGTGCCAGCAGCCAAGACAGAGCTAACTATGGCTACACCTTC
CASSQDRANYGYTF
>TRBJ2-3|many|TRBD2|TRBV20-1
TGCAGTGCTAGAGATCCGGTAGCGGGGATGCGGACGCAGTATTTT
CSARDPVAGMRTQYF
>TRBJ2-1|NA|TRBD2|TRBV3-1
TGTGCCAGCAGCCAACCGGGAGGGTACAATGAGCAGTTCTTC
CASSQPGGYNEQFF
>TRBJ1-5|few|NA|TRBV7-2
TGTGCCAGCAGCTTCGTAGGGGATACTAATCAGCCCCAGCATTTT
CASSFVGDTNQPQHF
>TRBJ1-2|NA|NA|TRBV27
TGTGCCAGTGGACAGAGGGGGGACTATGGCTACACCTTC
CASGQRGDYGYTF
>TRBJ1-5|many|NA|TRBV7-2
TGTGCCAGCAGCTTACAGGGACAAAGGCAGCCCCAGCATTTT
CASSLQGQRQPQHF
>TRBJ2-1|many|NA|TRBV12-3/TRBV12-4
TGTGCCAGCAGTTTATCTAGTCCGTCCTACAATGAGCAGTTCTTC
CASSLSSPSYNEQFF
>TRBJ2-3|many|TRBD1|TRBV20-1
TGCAGTGCGGCGGGCAGGGGGCCTTCCACAGATACGCAGTATTTT
CSAAGRGPSTDTQYF
>TRBJ2-2|few|NA|TRBV6-1
TGTGCCAGCAGTAGAGGGGTACAAACCGGGGAGCTGTTTTTT
CASSRGVQTGELFF
>TRBJ1-2|many|TRBD1|TRBV5-1
TGCGCCAGCAGCCTGAGGACAGGGGGCCATTATGGCTACACCTTC
CASSLRTGGHYGYTF
>TRBJ2-2|few|TRBD1|TRBV10-3
TGTGCCATCAGTGACCTATTGACAGGGAGAAACACCGGGGAGCTGTTTTTT
CAISDLLTGRNTGELFF
>TRBJ2-1|NA|NA|TRBV2
TGTGCCAGCAGTGACGAGGGGCGTTACAGTGAGCAGTTCTTC
CASSDEGRYSEQFF
>TRBJ2-2|few|TRBD2|TRBV2
TGTGCCAGCAGTCAGAGCGGGGGATGGACCGGGGAGCTGTTTTTT
CASSQSGGWTGELFF
>TRBJ2-5|many|TRBD2|TRBV6-1
TGTGCCAGCAGACCTAGCGGGGAGGAGACCCAGTACTTC
CASRPSGEETQYF
>TRBJ2-7|NA|NA|TRBV4-1
TGCGCCAGCAGCCAAGGGCACCTACGGGCCTACGAGCAGTACTTC
CASSQGHLRAYEQYF
>TRBJ1-1|many|NA|TRBV20-1
TGCAGTGCCCCGGGGGGCCTTGACAACACTGAAGCTTTCTTT
CSAPGGLDNTEAFF
>TRBJ2-3|many|NA|TRBV7-9
TGTGCCAGCAGCTCCCAGCCTCTTTCCACAGATACGCAGTATTTT
CASSSQPLSTDTQYF
>TRBJ2-3|many|TRBD2|TRBV5-1
TGCGCCAGCAGCATGACTAGCGGGTTCGTCGGGGATACGCAGTATTTT
CASSMTSGFVGDTQYF
>TRBJ2-5|NA|TRBD2|TRBV11-1
TGTGCCAGCAGCTCGGGGACTAGCGGCGGCACCCAGTACTTC
CASSSGTSGGTQYF
>TRBJ1-1|many|NA|TRBV29-1
TGCAGCGTCCGGGGGGGGGTCGACACTGAAGCTTTCTTT
CSVRGGVDTEAFF
>TRBJ1-2|few|NA|TRBV29-1
TGCAGCGTTGAAGATCTCGTTCTGAGGGGAAACTATGGCTACACCTTC
CSVEDLVLRGNYGYTF
>TRBJ1-1|few|NA|TRBV20-1
TGCAGTGTACAGGGACCGGCCACTGAAGCTTTCTTT
CSVQGPATEAFF
>TRBJ2-1|few|NA|TRBV27
TGTGCCAGCAGTTTATCGATCGTGTCTGGGGGTTTTGAGCAGTTCTTC
CASSLSIVSGGFEQFF
>TRBJ2-3|few|NA|TRBV19
TGTGCCAGTAGTGTCATCGGTCCAGATACGCAGTATTTT
CASSVIGPDTQYF
>TRBJ1-2|few|NA|TRBV29-1
TGCAGCGTTGGCCAGGTCGACTATGGCTACACCTTC
CSVGQVDYGYTF
>TRBJ1-4|NA|TRBD1|TRBV5-4
TGTGCCAGCAGCTCACAGGGGGTCCTTAATGAAAAACTGTTTTTT
CASSSQGVLNEKLFF
>TRBJ1-5|NA|NA|TRBV2
TGTGCCAGCAGTGAGGTGGGGTCTACGGTGGGGCCCCAGCATTTT
CASSEVGSTVGPQHF
>TRBJ2-1|many|TRBD1|TRBV24-1
TGTGCCACCAGTGATTTAGAGGACAGGGAAAGGAATGAGCAGTTCTTC
CATSDLEDRERNEQFF
>TRBJ2-7|few|NA|TRBV7-9
TGTGCCAGCAGCTTAGGGCTCCCCGGTTACGAGCAGTACTTC
CASSLGLPGYEQYF
>TRBJ2-7|once|TRBD2|TRBV5-4
TGTGCCAGCAGCCCCGGGACGTCGGGACTAGCCTCTTACTACGAGCAGTACTTC
CASSPGTSGLASYYEQYF
>TRBJ1-1|few|NA|TRBV29-1
TGCAGCGTTGAACACTTGAACACTGAAGCTTTCTTT
CSVEHLNTEAFF
>TRBJ2-7|NA|NA|TRBV19
TGTGCCAGTAGTGAGGGGGGAGCTGGGGTCGACGAGCAGTACTTC
CASSEGGAGVDEQYF
>TRBJ2-2|NA|NA|TRBV30
TGTGCCTGGAGGGGTGATATGGACACCGGGGAGCTGTTTTTT
CAWRGDMDTGELFF
>TRBJ1-5|NA|TRBD1|TRBV7-9
TGTGCCAGCAGCTTAGGGGGACAGGGTTTGAGCAATCAGCCCCAGCATTTT
CASSLGGQGLSNQPQHF
>TRBJ1-6|few|NA|TRBV14
TGTGCCAGCAGCCTATTAACAGGGATCAGAGGGAATTCACCCCTCCACTTT
CASSLLTGIRGNSPLHF
>TRBJ2-1|many|TRBD2|TRBV6-2/TRBV6-3
TGTGCCAGCAGTTACGTGACTAGCGGGGGTCCTAATGAGCAGTTCTTC
CASSYVTSGGPNEQFF
>TRBJ2-1|many|NA|TRBV2
TGTGCCAGCAGTGCAGCGGTACCCTCCTACAATGAGCAGTTCTTC
CASSAAVPSYNEQFF
>TRBJ1-2|few|NA|TRBV5-1
TGCGCCAGCAGCTTGGGGCAGTCCTTTCGAAACTATGGCTACACCTTC
CASSLGQSFRNYGYTF
>TRBJ1-5|NA|TRBD1|TRBV3-1
TGTGCCAGCAGCCAAAGGACAGGGGGCAATCAGCCCCAGCATTTT
CASSQRTGGNQPQHF
>TRBJ2-7|NA|TRBD2|TRBV9
TGTGCCAGCAGCGTAGGGTCGACTAGCGGGCTCTACGAGCAGTACTTC
CASSVGSTSGLYEQYF
>TRBJ2-7|many|NA|TRBV7-6
TGTGCCAGCAGCTTAGGACATAGCTACGAGCAGTACTTC
CASSLGHSYEQYF
>TRBJ1-2|many|NA|TRBV20-1
TGCAGTGCTAGAGTTGAGCAGGGAGATGGCTACACCTTC
CSARVEQGDGYTF
>TRBJ2-3|few|NA|TRBV24-1
TGTGCCACCAGTGATTTGCGTACTTCCGGGCTCTTTAGCACAGATACGCAGTATTTT
CATSDLRTSGLFSTDTQYF
>TRBJ1-2|few|TRBD1|TRBV19
TGTGCCAGTAGACCCGGGACAGGGGGCGACTATGGCTACACCTTC
CASRPGTGGDYGYTF